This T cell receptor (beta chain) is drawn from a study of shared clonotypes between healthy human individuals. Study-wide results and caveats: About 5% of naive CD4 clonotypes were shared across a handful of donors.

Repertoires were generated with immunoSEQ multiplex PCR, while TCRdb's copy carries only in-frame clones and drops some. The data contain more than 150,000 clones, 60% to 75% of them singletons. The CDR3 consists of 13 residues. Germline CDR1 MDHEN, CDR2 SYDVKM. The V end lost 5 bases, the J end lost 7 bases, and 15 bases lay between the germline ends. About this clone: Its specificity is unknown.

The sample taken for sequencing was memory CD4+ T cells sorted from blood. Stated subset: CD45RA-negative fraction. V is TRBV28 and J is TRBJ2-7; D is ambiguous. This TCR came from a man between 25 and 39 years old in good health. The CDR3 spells CASSLPSRMEQYF. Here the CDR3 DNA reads TGTGCCAGCAGTCTCCCGTCCCGCATGGAGCAGTACTTC.